Listed below are T cell receptor beta chains from one sample, sequenced in a study of cytomegalovirus exposure and HLA in healthy donors. Repertoires were generated with immunoSEQ multiplex PCR, while TCRdb's copy carries only in-frame clones and drops some. The sample has approximately 160,000 clones, around 77% seen once. The source material was PBMCs. These receptors were taken from a woman in her fifties or sixties in good health and CMV-seropositive. Both conserved end residues are part of each CDR3. The order of the fields is D gene, J gene, V gene, clone size, CDR3 DNA, CDR3 protein. A D gene is named only where the DNA matches it firmly. The size entry is marked missing in some rows and otherwise reads once, few, many or a size class.

D gene: TRBD1
J gene: TRBJ1-4
V gene: TRBV18
clone size: .
CDR3 DNA: TGTGCCAGCTCACCACCGGGGAACAGGGGCAATGAAAAACTGTTTTTT
CDR3 protein: CASSPPGNRGNEKLFF

D gene: TRBD1
J gene: TRBJ1-5
V gene: TRBV7-2
clone size: .
CDR3 DNA: TGTGCCAGCAGCGTACCGAACAGGGGATATAGCAATCAGCCCCAGCATTTT
CDR3 protein: CASSVPNRGYSNQPQHF

D gene: TRBD1
J gene: TRBJ1-2
V gene: TRBV19
clone size: .
CDR3 DNA: TGTGCCAGTAGTCCCGGACAGGGGTTTGGCTACACCTTC
CDR3 protein: CASSPGQGFGYTF

D gene: TRBD1
J gene: TRBJ1-3
V gene: TRBV5-1
clone size: .
CDR3 DNA: TGCGCCAGCAGCTTGGACGACAGGGGGCGGAACACCATATATTTT
CDR3 protein: CASSLDDRGRNTIYF

D gene: .
J gene: TRBJ2-7
V gene: TRBV6-5
clone size: .
CDR3 DNA: TGTGCCAGCAGGTTAGGGGGACCCTCCTACGAGCAGTACTTC
CDR3 protein: CASRLGGPSYEQYF

D gene: TRBD1
J gene: TRBJ2-1
V gene: TRBV15
clone size: .
CDR3 DNA: TGTGCCACCAGCAACCGACAGGGTGGTGATGAGCAGTTCTTC
CDR3 protein: CATSNRQGGDEQFF

D gene: TRBD1
J gene: TRBJ2-5
V gene: TRBV28
clone size: .
CDR3 DNA: TGTGCCAGCAGTATAGGACAGGGGGCGAAGACCCAGTACTTC
CDR3 protein: CASSIGQGAKTQYF

D gene: .
J gene: TRBJ1-2
V gene: TRBV19
clone size: .
CDR3 DNA: TGTGCCAGTACCCTGGGAGTCTATGGCTACACCTTC
CDR3 protein: CASTLGVYGYTF

D gene: TRBD2
J gene: TRBJ2-1
V gene: TRBV7-2
clone size: .
CDR3 DNA: TGTGCCAGCAGCTACGGCCGGGGCGGGGGGGCGAATGAGCAGTTCTTC
CDR3 protein: CASSYGRGGGANEQFF

D gene: .
J gene: TRBJ2-1
V gene: TRBV6-5
clone size: .
CDR3 DNA: TGTGCCAGCGGATATCGGGGCAATGAGCAGTTCTTC
CDR3 protein: CASGYRGNEQFF

D gene: .
J gene: TRBJ1-1
V gene: TRBV7-9
clone size: .
CDR3 DNA: TGTTCCAGCAGCTTAGAGAGCCTGAACACTGAAGCTTTCTTT
CDR3 protein: CSSSLESLNTEAFF

D gene: TRBD1
J gene: TRBJ2-5
V gene: TRBV5-1
clone size: .
CDR3 DNA: TGCGCCAGCAGCTTGTTCCCGGACAGGGGCCAAGAGACCCAGTACTTC
CDR3 protein: CASSLFPDRGQETQYF

D gene: .
J gene: TRBJ2-2
V gene: TRBV7-2
clone size: .
CDR3 DNA: TGTGCCAGCAGACCGAGAACAACTACGAACACCGGGGAGCTGTTTTTT
CDR3 protein: CASRPRTTTNTGELFF

D gene: TRBD1
J gene: TRBJ1-4
V gene: TRBV7-6
clone size: once
CDR3 DNA: TGTGCCAGCAGCTCTGACAGGGTGAGGGAAAAACTGTTTTTT
CDR3 protein: CASSSDRVREKLFF

D gene: .
J gene: TRBJ1-1
V gene: TRBV5-1
clone size: .
CDR3 DNA: TGCGCCAGCAGCTTGTATTCGTACATGAACACTGAAGCTTTCTTT
CDR3 protein: CASSLYSYMNTEAFF

D gene: TRBD1
J gene: TRBJ2-3
V gene: TRBV19
clone size: .
CDR3 DNA: TGTGCCAGTAGTTCCCGGGACAGTAGCACAGATACGCAGTATTTT
CDR3 protein: CASSSRDSSTDTQYF

D gene: .
J gene: TRBJ2-1
V gene: TRBV13
clone size: .
CDR3 DNA: TGTGCCAGCAGCCTACAAGAAATCAGGGGAGAGCAGTTCTTC
CDR3 protein: CASSLQEIRGEQFF

D gene: .
J gene: TRBJ2-7
V gene: TRBV20-1
clone size: .
CDR3 DNA: TGCAGTGCTAGAACGGGCTACGAGCAGTACTTC
CDR3 protein: CSARTGYEQYF

D gene: .
J gene: TRBJ2-5
V gene: TRBV7-3
clone size: .
CDR3 DNA: TGTGCCAGCAGCTTATGGCCTAGCGAAGAGACCCAGTACTTC
CDR3 protein: CASSLWPSEETQYF

D gene: TRBD1
J gene: TRBJ2-3
V gene: TRBV7-2
clone size: once
CDR3 DNA: TGTGCCAGCAGCTCGACAGGGGGGAATGCGCAGTATTTT
CDR3 protein: CASSSTGGNAQYF

D gene: TRBD1
J gene: TRBJ1-1
V gene: TRBV15
clone size: .
CDR3 DNA: TGTGCCACCAGCAGCTCGGACAGGGGGGGAGCTTTCTTT
CDR3 protein: CATSSSDRGGAFF

D gene: .
J gene: TRBJ2-1
V gene: TRBV30
clone size: .
CDR3 DNA: TGTGCCTGGAGTGTACAGAACAATGAGCAGTTCTTC
CDR3 protein: CAWSVQNNEQFF

D gene: TRBD1
J gene: TRBJ1-5
V gene: TRBV28
clone size: .
CDR3 DNA: TGTGCCAGCAGTTCCTCCGGGACAGGGAATCAGCCCCAGCATTTT
CDR3 protein: CASSSSGTGNQPQHF

D gene: .
J gene: TRBJ2-5
V gene: TRBV28
clone size: .
CDR3 DNA: TGTGCCAGCAGTTTCCCCCGAGGAGGGACGAACCAGTACTTC
CDR3 protein: CASSFPRGGTNQYF

D gene: .
J gene: TRBJ1-2
V gene: TRBV27
clone size: once
CDR3 DNA: TGTGCCTCAAGGAGGGAGTTTAACTATGGCTACACCTTC
CDR3 protein: CASRREFNYGYTF

D gene: .
J gene: TRBJ1-2
V gene: TRBV18
clone size: .
CDR3 DNA: TGTGCCAGCTCACCAGAGGGTAACCGGGGCTATGGCTACACCTTC
CDR3 protein: CASSPEGNRGYGYTF

D gene: .
J gene: TRBJ2-1
V gene: TRBV6-5
clone size: .
CDR3 DNA: TGTGCCAGCAGTTACTCCAGCTCCTACAATGAGCAGTTCTTC
CDR3 protein: CASSYSSSYNEQFF

D gene: .
J gene: TRBJ2-2
V gene: TRBV12-5
clone size: .
CDR3 DNA: TGTGCTAGTGCCCTGACCCCTCTAGCTTGCGGGGAGCTGTTTTTT
CDR3 protein: CASALTPLACGELFF

D gene: TRBD1
J gene: TRBJ1-5
V gene: TRBV19
clone size: .
CDR3 DNA: TGTGCCAGTCAAGGACAGGGAAATCAGCCCCAGCATTTT
CDR3 protein: CASQGQGNQPQHF

D gene: TRBD1
J gene: TRBJ1-5
V gene: TRBV6-1
clone size: .
CDR3 DNA: TGTGCCAGCAGTGTACAGGGGGCAGGTCAGCCCCAGCATTTT
CDR3 protein: CASSVQGAGQPQHF

D gene: .
J gene: TRBJ1-2
V gene: TRBV6-5
clone size: few
CDR3 DNA: TGTGCCAGCAGTTACTCGAGCACTAAAGGCTATGGCTACACCTTC
CDR3 protein: CASSYSSTKGYGYTF

D gene: .
J gene: TRBJ1-2
V gene: TRBV7-2
clone size: .
CDR3 DNA: TGTGCCAGCAGCTTAGGTTCGGGGTCGGCGTATGGCTACACCTTC
CDR3 protein: CASSLGSGSAYGYTF

D gene: .
J gene: TRBJ2-7
V gene: TRBV6-6
clone size: .
CDR3 DNA: TGTGCCAGCAGTTATACAGGGAAGCAGTACTTC
CDR3 protein: CASSYTGKQYF

D gene: .
J gene: TRBJ2-7
V gene: TRBV19
clone size: .
CDR3 DNA: TGTGCAAGTGGCGGACTCCTCAACGAGCAGTACTTC
CDR3 protein: CASGGLLNEQYF

D gene: .
J gene: TRBJ2-7
V gene: TRBV5-4
clone size: .
CDR3 DNA: TGTGCCAGCAGCCGCGGGGACCCTAATTCCTACGAGCAGTACTTC
CDR3 protein: CASSRGDPNSYEQYF

D gene: TRBD1
J gene: TRBJ2-4
V gene: TRBV15
clone size: .
CDR3 DNA: TGTGCCACCAGCCGGGACAGTTCGATTGTCAAAAACATTCAGTACTTC
CDR3 protein: CATSRDSSIVKNIQYF

D gene: TRBD1
J gene: TRBJ1-2
V gene: TRBV15
clone size: .
CDR3 DNA: TGTGCCACCAGCAGGGACAGGTGGACTAACTATGGCTACACCTTC
CDR3 protein: CATSRDRWTNYGYTF

D gene: TRBD1
J gene: TRBJ1-2
V gene: TRBV5-1
clone size: .
CDR3 DNA: TGCGCCAGCAGCCTCTTCACAGGGGACGATGGCTACACCTTC
CDR3 protein: CASSLFTGDDGYTF

D gene: .
J gene: TRBJ2-3
V gene: TRBV19
clone size: .
CDR3 DNA: TGTGCCAGTAGTATTATGCCGGGCACAGATACGCAGTATTTT
CDR3 protein: CASSIMPGTDTQYF

D gene: TRBD2
J gene: TRBJ2-5
V gene: TRBV15
clone size: .
CDR3 DNA: TGTGCCACCAGCAGACCCGGGACTAGCGGGGGGCCAGAGACCCAGTACTTC
CDR3 protein: CATSRPGTSGGPETQYF

D gene: TRBD1
J gene: TRBJ2-7
V gene: TRBV5-1
clone size: once
CDR3 DNA: TGCGCCAGCAGCTCACAGGGGGCGCCTCACGAGCAGTACTTC
CDR3 protein: CASSSQGAPHEQYF

D gene: .
J gene: TRBJ2-1
V gene: TRBV4-2
clone size: .
CDR3 DNA: TGTGCCAGCAGCCAAGAGATTAATAGTATAGGGGCTAGGCAGTTCTTC
CDR3 protein: CASSQEINSIGARQFF

D gene: TRBD2
J gene: TRBJ2-1
V gene: TRBV5-6
clone size: .
CDR3 DNA: TGTGCCAGCAGCTTGCCCCCTAGCGGATCCTACAATGAGCAGTTCTTC
CDR3 protein: CASSLPPSGSYNEQFF

D gene: TRBD1
J gene: TRBJ1-3
V gene: TRBV4-2
clone size: few
CDR3 DNA: TGTGCCAGCAGCCAAGCCGTCGGGACAGGGGGCCCTGGAAACACCATATATTTT
CDR3 protein: CASSQAVGTGGPGNTIYF

D gene: TRBD2
J gene: TRBJ2-3
V gene: TRBV5-1
clone size: once
CDR3 DNA: TGCGCCAGCAGAAGAGCGGGAGGGCCGGGCACAGATACGCAGTATTTT
CDR3 protein: CASRRAGGPGTDTQYF

D gene: TRBD2
J gene: TRBJ2-7
V gene: TRBV5-1
clone size: few
CDR3 DNA: TGCGCCAGCAGTCTAGCGGGTGGTCTGCGGGAGCAGTACTTC
CDR3 protein: CASSLAGGLREQYF

D gene: .
J gene: TRBJ1-6
V gene: TRBV28
clone size: .
CDR3 DNA: TGTGCCAGCAGTTTCCCCTCGTCACCCCTCCACTTT
CDR3 protein: CASSFPSSPLHF

D gene: .
J gene: TRBJ2-1
V gene: TRBV29-1
clone size: .
CDR3 DNA: TGCAGCCCAAAGAGGTCTAGCAACTACAATGAGCAGTTCTTC
CDR3 protein: CSPKRSSNYNEQFF

D gene: TRBD2
J gene: TRBJ2-3
V gene: TRBV7-9
clone size: few
CDR3 DNA: TGTTCCAGCAGCTATACTAGCGGGGATACAGATACGCAGTATTTT
CDR3 protein: CSSSYTSGDTDTQYF

D gene: TRBD1
J gene: TRBJ2-2
V gene: TRBV7-2
clone size: .
CDR3 DNA: TGTGCCAGCAGCTTAGTACCCACAGGGGGCTCGGGCACCGGGGAGCTGTTTTTT
CDR3 protein: CASSLVPTGGSGTGELFF

D gene: .
J gene: TRBJ1-1
V gene: TRBV18
clone size: .
CDR3 DNA: TGTGCCAGCTCCCACTCAGGGAACACTGAAGCTTTCTTT
CDR3 protein: CASSHSGNTEAFF